This entry lists 18 T cell receptor beta chains sequenced from one sample in a study of identical twins. TCRdb recomputed calls from the 5' RACE reads with MiXCR, one row per CDR3 protein. The data show roughly 1.6 million distinct CDR3 sequences, less than 35% seen once. Sample: cord blood. The receptors shown here come from a newborn girl in good health.

The J gene is TRBJ2-1, the V gene TRBV25-1, with 9 bases matching TRBD2. The length of the CDR3 is 14 residues. V lost 7 bases, J lost 1 base, and 2 bases stayed unmatched. Per germline, CDR1 MGHDK and CDR2 SYGVNS. The CDR3 region has the DNA TGTGCCAGCACTAGCGGGGCATCCTACAATGAGCAGTTCTTC. Encoded protein: CASTSGASYNEQFF.

This clonotype appeared a few times. V usage is TRBV9 and J usage is TRBJ2-1, with D possibly TRBD2 on 6 matching bases. Germline assignment: CDR1 SGDLS and CDR2 YYNGEE. Trimming took 3 bases from V and 1 from J, leaving 14 bases between them. The CDR3 sequence is 16 residues long. CDR3 amino acids: CASSARGTLSYNEQFF. The CDR3 DNA reads TGTGCCAGCAGCGCCAGAGGGACTCTATCCTACAATGAGCAGTTCTTC.

The chain carries TRBV7-9 and TRBJ2-1; no clear D gene. This CDR3 region has 17 residues. Germline loops: CDR1 SEHNR, CDR2 FQNEAQ (reference sequence). Trimming removed 2 bases from V and 10 bases from J, with 24 bases in between. The CDR3 region has the DNA TGTGCCAGCAGCTTATATCATGAAAAACAGTCCTCCTACGAGCAGTTCTTC. Translation: CASSLYHEKQSSYEQFF. Filled out from reference TRBV7-9 and TRBJ2-1, the complete variable domain reads DTGVSQNPRHKITKRGQNVTFRCDPISEHNRLYWYRQTLGQGPEFLTYFQNEAQLEKSRLLSDRFSAERPKGSFSTLEIQRTEQGDSAMYLCASSLYHEKQSSYEQFFGPGTRLTVL.

The chain recombines TRBV11-2 with TRBJ2-1; TRBD2 matches 9 bases. Trimming removed 1 base from V and 7 bases from J; junction bases left unmatched: 8. CDR1 SGHAT and CDR2 FQNNGV come from the germline V gene. The CDR3 runs 16 residues. CDR3 loop: CASSLVRGGWVNEQFF. CDR3 bases: TGTGCCAGCAGCTTAGTGCGGGGGGGCTGGGTTAATGAGCAGTTCTTC.

This clonotype was seen only a few times. The chain couples TRBV7-2 to TRBJ2-1; D remains unclear. The J call may be faulty, since TRBJ2-7 better matches the DNA end. Looked up from germline, CDR1 is SGHTA and CDR2 is FQGNSA. The CDR3 is made up of 17 amino acids. The CDR3 here is CASSFYPSGSSYNEQYF. CDR3 in DNA: TGTGCCAGCAGCTTCTACCCCTCGGGTAGCTCCTACAATGAGCAGTACTTC.

The chain carries TRBV12-3 or TRBV12-4 and TRBJ1-4; TRBD1 matches at 7 bases. Losses at the gene ends were 6 bases for V and 8 bases for J; bases not matched to a gene: 6. The CDR3 totals 13 residues. The CDR3, as DNA: TGTGCCAGCAGACCAACAGGGGAAGAAAAACTGTTTTTT. Translated: CASRPTGEEKLFF.

This clonotype has more than one count but fewer than ten. This chain uses TRBV28 with TRBJ2-1; D gene ambiguous. The DNA matches TRBJ2-7 better at its end, which makes the J call doubtful. The CDR3 runs 12 residues. Per the germline V gene, CDR1 is MDHEN and CDR2 is SYDVKM. The CDR3 coding sequence is TGTGCCAGCAGTTTTACCATTAATGAGCAGTACTTC. It translates to CASSFTINEQYF.

There are a few counts of this clonotype. This rearrangement joins TRBV20-1 to TRBJ2-3, with 7 positions matching TRBD1. Per germline, CDR1 DFQATT and CDR2 SNEGSKA (reference sequence). V trimming: 0 bases; J trimming: 12 bases; junction bases outside the gene matches: 6. The CDR3 loop spans 12 amino acids. Here the CDR3 reads CSARDPGQVQYF. The CDR3 DNA sequence: TGCAGTGCTAGAGACCCAGGACAGGTTCAGTATTTT.

This clonotype was counted only a few times. The chain joins TRBV30 to TRBJ2-1; tentatively, D is TRBD1 (6 bases). V lost 5 bases and J 6 bases, leaving 17 bases between the germline ends. The CDR3 loop spans 14 amino acids. Per germline, CDR1 GTSNPN and CDR2 SVGIG (reference sequence). CDR3 protein: CAWSGQFGFNEQFF. In DNA, the CDR3 is TGTGCCTGGTCCGGACAGTTTGGCTTCAATGAGCAGTTCTTC.

V and J are TRBV28 and TRBJ1-1, with D perhaps matching TRBD1 (5 bases). The CDR3 is made up of 15 amino acids. Trimming took 5 bases from V and 4 from J, leaving 17 bases between them. Germline CDR1 and CDR2: MDHEN and SYDVKM. The CDR3 nucleotides read TGTGCCAGCAGTCCTTCACCCAGGGCGGGCACTGAAGCTTTCTTT. This gives the protein CASSPSPRAGTEAFF.

The chain recombines TRBV5-1 with TRBJ2-1; D call uncertain. Trimming shortened V by 0 bases and J by 2 bases, and 15 bases separated the two germline ends. CDR1 and CDR2 (germline): SGHRS, YFSETQ. CDR3 length equals 17 residues. CDR3 sequence (DNA): TGCGCCAGCAGCTTGGAGATTTGGGCGCGGACCTACAATGAGCAGTTCTTC. It encodes CASSLEIWARTYNEQFF.

This clonotype was recorded many times. This sequence joins TRBV6-5 and TRBJ1-2, with D perhaps matching TRBD1 (6 bases). The ends were cut back, 9 bases at V and 1 base at J, with 12 bases in the middle. Germline V gene data show CDR1 as MNHEY and CDR2 as SVGAGI. CDR3 length: 13 residues. CDR3 sequence reads: CARQGNGNYGYTF. In nucleotides, the CDR3 is TGTGCCAGGCAGGGGAATGGTAACTATGGCTACACCTTC.

This clonotype was detected many times. The V call is TRBV7-2, the J call TRBJ1-2; D not resolved. In germline, CDR1 is SGHTA, CDR2 FQGNSA. V lost 1 base and J 2 bases, leaving 8 bases between the germline ends. This CDR3 comprises 14 residues. The CDR3: CASSLEPGNYGYTF. As DNA, the CDR3 is TGTGCCAGCAGCTTAGAGCCGGGGAACTATGGCTACACCTTC. The variable domain in full, with the rest retrieved from reference TRBV7-2 and TRBJ1-2, is GAGVSQSPSNKVTEKGKDVELRCDPISGHTALYWYRQSLGQGLEFLIYFQGNSAPDKSGLPSDRFSAERTGGSVSTLTIQRTQQEDSAVYLCASSLEPGNYGYTFGSGTRLTVV.

This clonotype was found a few times. The chain employs TRBV6-5 and TRBJ1-2; D is unclear. The CDR3 spans 15 residues. With 4 bases removed from V and 2 bases from J, the gap between germline ends came to 14 bases. Germline V CDR1 and CDR2: MNHEY, SVGAGI. This CDR3 is CASSFQLGENYGYTF. In DNA form, the CDR3 reads TGTGCCAGCAGTTTCCAACTGGGAGAAAACTATGGCTACACCTTC.

The V gene is TRBV20-1, the J gene TRBJ1-2; TRBD1 might be the D (5 bases). Germline V gene lookup returns CDR1 DFQATT and CDR2 SNEGSKA (reference sequence). V dropped 0 bases and J dropped 5 bases, with 13 bases sitting between them. The CDR3 loop spans 14 amino acids. CDR3 protein: CSAREPGRAYGYTF. CDR3 sequence (DNA): TGCAGTGCTAGAGAACCGGGGCGAGCGTATGGCTACACCTTC.

This clonotype has just a few counts. The genes are TRBV27 and TRBJ1-1; D is undetermined. Germline-derived CDR1 and CDR2 are MNHEY and SMNVEV (reference sequence). The CDR3 runs 13 residues. The V and J ends lost 0 bases and 5 bases respectively, with 7 bases between them. Here the CDR3 reads CASSLSDRTEAFF. Written as DNA, the CDR3 is TGTGCCAGCAGTTTATCCGACCGGACTGAAGCTTTCTTT.

This clonotype was observed many times. The gene calls are TRBV16 and TRBJ2-5; unclear D gene. Trimming took 5 bases from V and 11 from J, leaving 15 bases between them. The germline gives CDR1 KGHSY, CDR2 FQNENV. This CDR3 is 12 amino acids long. The CDR3 region is CASSKPYKEQYF. CDR3 coding DNA: TGTGCCAGCAGCAAACCCTACAAGGAGCAGTACTTC.

The chain links TRBV20-1 to TRBJ1-5; D perhaps matches TRBD1 (6 bases). The CDR3 has 13 amino acids. Between the trimmed V and J ends, which lost 3 bases and 3 bases, there was a span of 9 bases. Germline CDR1 DFQATT, CDR2 SNEGSKA (reference sequence). The CDR3 reads CSASTGPNQPQHF. CDR3 in DNA: TGCAGTGCTAGCACAGGGCCCAATCAGCCCCAGCATTTT.